The 25 T cell receptor beta chains listed next were all sequenced from one sample in a study of cytomegalovirus exposure and HLA in healthy donors. Primers: 60 Vbeta forward and 13 Jbeta reverse. Using immunoSEQ multiplex PCR, the repertoire was profiled, and TCRdb retains in-frame clones only, with some absent. The sample carries about 98,000 clones, 80% to 85% recorded once. The sequenced sample was PBMCs. The receptors were gathered from a man aged 35-49 years in good health and CMV-seronegative.

The chain combines TRBV19 with TRBJ1-5; no definite D call. The CDR3 length is 14 residues. Trimming cost V 7 bases and J 3 bases, with 13 bases left between them. Germline CDR1 LNHDA, CDR2 SQIVND (reference sequence). The CDR3 is CASTPGQNNQPQHF. CDR3 DNA: TGTGCCAGTACCCCTGGGCAGAACAATCAGCCCCAGCATTTT. The entire variable domain, with the rest obtained from reference TRBV19 and TRBJ1-5, is as follows: DGGITQSPKYLFRKEGQNVTLSCEQNLNHDAMYWYRQDPGQGLRLIYYSQIVNDFQKGDIAEGYSVSREKKESFPLTVTSAQKNPTAFYLCASTPGQNNQPQHFGDGTRLSIL.

The J gene is TRBJ1-3, the V gene TRBV19; TRBD1 is a possible D gene (5 bases). The CDR3 runs 16 residues. V dropped 3 bases and J dropped 3 bases, with 15 bases sitting between them. Germline CDR1 and CDR2: LNHDA and SQIVND (reference sequence). The CDR3 spells CASSIGAGSGGNTIYF. The CDR3 nucleotides read TGTGCCAGTAGTATTGGAGCAGGGTCGGGTGGAAACACCATATATTTT. Drawing the rest from reference TRBV19 and TRBJ1-3, the complete variable domain is DGGITQSPKYLFRKEGQNVTLSCEQNLNHDAMYWYRQDPGQGLRLIYYSQIVNDFQKGDIAEGYSVSREKKESFPLTVTSAQKNPTAFYLCASSIGAGSGGNTIYFGEGSWLTVV.

The gene calls are TRBV7-2 and TRBJ2-3, with a tentative D call TRBD2 (6 bases). This CDR3 has 13 residues. The V end lost 5 bases, the J end lost 9 bases, and 15 bases lay between the germline ends. The germline gives CDR1 SGHTA, CDR2 FQGNSA. In nucleotides, the CDR3 is TGTGCCAGCAGCAGCCGGGGGTTTGAAACGCAGTATTTT. It translates to CASSSRGFETQYF.

CDR3 bases: TGTGCCAGCAGGGAGAAACCGAGCTCCTACGAGCAGTACTTC. Encoded protein: CASREKPSSYEQYF. The V gene is TRBV2, the J gene TRBJ2-7; D remains unclear. Per germline, CDR1 SNHLY and CDR2 FYNNEI. The CDR3 is made up of 14 amino acids. V was clipped by 6 bases and J by 0 bases, with 12 bases between them.

The chain carries TRBV7-2 and TRBJ2-3; 9 bases align to TRBD2. The CDR3 contains 17 residues. The germline V gene encodes CDR1 SGHTA and CDR2 FQGNSA. The ends lost 2 bases at V and 0 bases at J; junction bases unmatched: 6. CDR3 nucleotides: TGTGCCAGCAGCTTATTCCCTAGCGGGGCGAGCACAGATACGCAGTATTTT. It specifies CASSLFPSGASTDTQYF.

This chain connects TRBV14 to TRBJ2-5, with 10 bases lining up with TRBD2. This CDR3 is built from 19 residues. J lost 4 bases, V lost 0 bases, and 14 bases had no gene match. Germline lookup yields CDR1 SGHDN and CDR2 FVKESK. The CDR3 DNA reads TGTGCCAGCAGCCAAGATGGACCACTAGCGGGGTTGTTTGGAGAGACCCAGTACTTC. Protein sequence: CASSQDGPLAGLFGETQYF.

The chain is built from TRBV7-9 and TRBJ2-4, with TRBD2 identical over 8 bases. Trimming took 7 bases from V and 9 from J; bases not matched to a gene: 8. The CDR3 extends over 13 amino acids. The V gene's germline CDR1 is SEHNR and CDR2 FQNEAQ (reference sequence). CDR3 in amino acids: CASTQTSGGIQYF. The CDR3 DNA follows: TGTGCCAGCACCCAAACTAGCGGTGGCATTCAGTACTTC. Using reference TRBV7-9 and TRBJ2-4 for the parts outside the CDR3, the full variable domain is DTGVSQNPRHKITKRGQNVTFRCDPISEHNRLYWYRQTLGQGPEFLTYFQNEAQLEKSRLLSDRFSAERPKGSFSTLEIQRTEQGDSAMYLCASTQTSGGIQYFGAGTRLSVL.

The J gene is TRBJ1-6, the V gene TRBV6-1, with D tentatively TRBD1 (5 bases). There are 15 residues in the CDR3. V was pared by 6 bases and J by 11 bases, with 20 bases between. CDR1 and CDR2 from the germline V gene are MNHNS and SASEGT. The CDR3 protein is CASRGGLSSGAPLHF. In DNA form, the CDR3 reads TGTGCCAGCAGGGGGGGGTTATCATCGGGGGCACCCCTCCACTTT.

The rearrangement joins TRBV7-2 to TRBJ2-1; 7 nucleotides line up with TRBD1. Germline CDR1 SGHTA, CDR2 FQGNSA. The CDR3 totals 14 residues. The V and J ends lost 7 bases and 6 bases, in that order; junction bases with no gene match: 9. CDR3 sequence (DNA): TGTGCCAGCAACCCGGGACAGTACAGCAATGAGCAGTTCTTC. Amino acids: CASNPGQYSNEQFF.

This clone has just one count. J is TRBJ2-7 and V is TRBV6-1; tentative D call: TRBD2 (5 bases). CDR3 length: 15 residues. With 7 bases removed from V and 3 bases from J, the gap between germline ends came to 19 bases. Germline loops: CDR1 MNHNS, CDR2 SASEGT. For the CDR3, the DNA is TGTGCCAGCATACCCCGTTCATCGGGGAACTACGAGCAGTACTTC. Translated, it gives CASIPRSSGNYEQYF.

The chain uses TRBV30 and TRBJ1-1; D might be TRBD1 (5 bases). V lost 1 base to trimming and J lost 11 bases, with 17 bases between them. This CDR3 contains 13 residues. Germline lookup yields CDR1 GTSNPN and CDR2 SVGIG (reference sequence). In DNA, the CDR3 is TGTGCCTGGAGTGACGGAGGGGCAGGTGGGGCTTTCTTT. It translates to CAWSDGGAGGAFF.

The chain recombines TRBV19 with TRBJ1-5, with 10 bases identical to TRBD1. The CDR3 extends over 15 amino acids. Germline CDR1 reads LNHDA; CDR2 reads SQIVND (reference sequence). V dropped 9 bases and J dropped 2; count of bases not matched to a gene: 7. CDR3 nucleotide sequence: TGTGCCAGCCGAGACAGGGGGCTGGGCAATCAGCCCCAGCATTTT. It encodes CASRDRGLGNQPQHF.

The chain couples TRBV12-2 to TRBJ2-7; the table calls TRBD1, which could not be checked here. TRBV12-2 is a listed pseudogene. The CDR3 is 17 residues long. As DNA, the CDR3 is TGTGCAAGTCGCTTAGCGGCCCCTGGGACAGGTCCCAACGAGCAGTACTTC. Its translation: CASRLAAPGTGPNEQYF.

This sequence joins TRBV14 and TRBJ1-6; D gene unclear. The length of the CDR3 is 12 residues. V was shortened by 4 bases and J by 11 bases, with 9 bases between the two germline ends. CDR1 and CDR2 (germline): SGHDN, FVKESK. CDR3 amino acids: CASSRLWPPLHF. CDR3 in DNA: TGTGCCAGCAGCCGCCTCTGGCCACCCCTCCACTTT. Together with reference TRBV14 and TRBJ1-6, the CDR3 gives the full variable domain: EAGVTQFPSHSVIEKGQTVTLRCDPISGHDNLYWYRRVMGKEIKFLLHFVKESKQDESGMPNNRFLAERTGGTYSTLKVQPAELEDSGVYFCASSRLWPPLHFGNGTRLTVT.

The chain recombines TRBV7-3 with TRBJ2-3, with 8 bases identical to TRBD2. After removal of 3 bases from V and 7 bases from J, the junction contained 9 bases not matched to a gene. This CDR3 spans 15 amino acids. Germline values: CDR1 SGHTA, CDR2 FQGTGA. Here the CDR3 DNA reads TGTGCCAGCAGCTTCCGCGGGGGGCCCACGAATACGCAGTATTTT. It yields the protein CASSFRGGPTNTQYF.

The chain is built from TRBV11-2 and TRBJ2-3; TRBD2 matches 12 bases. The V and J ends lost 5 bases and 5 bases, in that order; junction bases with no gene match: 5. The length of the CDR3 is 15 residues. The germline gives CDR1 SGHAT, CDR2 FQNNGV. CDR3: CASSLAGGQVDTQYF. CDR3 bases: TGTGCCAGCAGCCTAGCGGGGGGGCAGGTAGATACGCAGTATTTT.

The rearrangement uses TRBV15 and TRBJ2-3; tentative D call: TRBD1 (6 bases). Trimming shortened V by 4 bases and J by 0 bases, and 23 bases separated the two germline ends. The CDR3 has 19 residues. Germline lookup yields CDR1 LNHNV and CDR2 YYDKDF (reference sequence). The chain's CDR3 is CATSTVLSSGALSTDTQYF. The CDR3 bases are TGTGCCACCAGCACAGTTCTCTCCTCAGGGGCCCTTAGCACAGATACGCAGTATTTT.

This chain joins TRBV19 and TRBJ2-5, with D tentatively TRBD2 (6 bases). CDR3 length: 14 amino acids. Trimming took 7 bases from V and 2 from J, leaving 14 bases between them. In germline, CDR1 is LNHDA, CDR2 SQIVND (reference sequence). The CDR3 loop reads CASNLGRGQETQYF. The CDR3 nucleotides are TGTGCCAGTAACCTCGGTCGGGGGCAAGAGACCCAGTACTTC.

The chain uses TRBV7-2 and TRBJ2-7; TRBD1 might be the D (5 bases). The CDR3 covers 15 residues. V lost 0 bases and J 7 bases, leaving 16 bases between the germline ends. Germline CDR1 is SGHTA and CDR2 is FQGNSA. In DNA, the CDR3 is TGTGCCAGCAGCTTAGCAACAGGCGCACTGCGGGAGCAGTACTTC. Translated: CASSLATGALREQYF.

The rearrangement uses TRBV9 and TRBJ2-3; D might be TRBD1 (5 bases). The V gene's germline CDR1 is SGDLS and CDR2 YYNGEE. There are 15 residues in the CDR3. V lost 4 bases and J lost 6, with 18 bases in between. DNA for the CDR3: TGTGCCAGCAGCCCGATGGAGATCACAGGCGATACGCAGTATTTT. It encodes CASSPMEITGDTQYF.

This clone was detected a few times. V gene TRBV19 combines with J gene TRBJ1-1, with D unclear. The CDR3 runs 12 residues. V lost 3 bases and J lost 7, with 9 bases in between. The V gene's germline CDR1 is LNHDA and CDR2 SQIVND (reference sequence). Here the CDR3 reads CASSIPGYEAFF. As DNA, the CDR3 is TGTGCCAGTAGTATCCCCGGGTATGAAGCTTTCTTT.

The genes are TRBV7-9 and TRBJ2-7, with 7 bases matching TRBD1. With 6 bases clipped from V and 3 bases from J, the junction kept 14 bases outside the gene matches. Germline V gene data show CDR1 as SEHNR and CDR2 as FQNEAQ (reference sequence). The CDR3 spans 16 residues. The CDR3 DNA reads as TGTGCCAGCAGTTATACTTTGGGACAGTCGCTCTACGAGCAGTACTTC. Encoded protein: CASSYTLGQSLYEQYF.

The chain employs TRBV5-1 and TRBJ1-1, with D unresolved. V was pared by 0 bases and J by 1 base, with 10 bases between. Germline loops: CDR1 SGHRS, CDR2 YFSETQ. The length of the CDR3 is 15 residues. Here the CDR3 reads CASSLGTVRNTEAFF. Here the CDR3 DNA reads TGCGCCAGCAGCTTGGGTACAGTACGGAACACTGAAGCTTTCTTT.

The rearrangement links TRBV6-1 to TRBJ1-4; D is unresolved. V was trimmed by 1 base and J by 6 bases, leaving 12 bases between them. Germline CDR1 reads MNHNS; CDR2 reads SASEGT. This CDR3 contains 15 residues. The CDR3 DNA reads TGTGCCAGCAGTGAAGGGAGGTCGACCCATGAAAAACTGTTTTTT. Residues: CASSEGRSTHEKLFF.

The rearrangement uses TRBV10-3 and TRBJ2-3, with TRBD2 matching over 8 bases. The CDR3 is 17 amino acids. Trimming took 3 bases from V and 0 from J; bases not matched to a gene: 8. Germline lookup yields CDR1 ENHRY and CDR2 SYGVKD. The CDR3 DNA is TGTGCCATCAGTGAAAGGGCTAGCGGGTTTAGCACAGATACGCAGTATTTT. It translates to CAISERASGFSTDTQYF.